This TCR beta chain was captured in a study of tissue T cells after allogeneic stem cell transplantation. The CDR3 contains 13 residues. The ends were cut back, 3 bases at V and 0 bases at J, with 6 bases in the middle. Germline values: CDR1 SGHSN, CDR2 HYEKVE. This clone was observed a few times. Its antigen is undetermined. The gene names here belong to mouse. Read sequence stops 1 residue before the CDR3 end, and the germline J gene provides the missing end. The assay was immunoSEQ multiplex PCR, and TCRdb's table has in-frame clones only and misses some. The sample shows some 9,300 clones, around a third of them seen only once. General study results and limits: Shared clones across patients were few; motif clustering revealed tissue-specific shared signatures.

The sample's time point: mouse harvest day 14 after allogeneic transplant. Mouse grafts combined 10^7 T-cell-depleted bone marrow cells with 10^6 splenic CD5+ T cells. Sequencing was carried out using skin. The chain joins TRBV12-1 to TRBJ2-3; D is perhaps TRBD1 or TRBD2 (5 bases each). This receptor was identified in a female BALB/c mouse given C57BL/6 T cells with graft-versus-host disease after an allogeneic hematopoietic cell transplant. The covered CDR3 bases are TGTGCCAGCTCTTGGGACAGTGCAGAAACGCTGTAT. Protein sequence: CASSWDSAETLY. The CDR3 in full is CASSWDSAETLYF.